This TCR beta chain emerged from a study of cytomegalovirus exposure and HLA in healthy donors (dated by TCRdb to about 2017). Background on the whole study: An earlier analysis of about 530 of the donors reported approximately 280 Gb of sequence data and approximately 120 million unique TCR beta sequences obtained from roughly 170 million T cells. An early release covering about 600 HLA-typed donors comprised roughly 300 gigabases of sequencing data and about 90 million unique TCR sequences. Of the approximately 400 genotyped donors, around 81% fell in the genetic ancestry cluster associated with self-reported Caucasian donors. The study was designed to test whether signatures of past pathogen exposure could be identified by cataloging public T cell receptors. The T cell repertoires of 666 subjects were profiled by immunosequencing and related to cytomegalovirus serostatus. In addition to the first cohort of hundreds of subjects, a separate validation cohort of around 110 different subjects was used. High-throughput TCR immunosequencing, statistical association of individual TCRs with disease status, and machine learning were combined to predict cytomegalovirus infection status. A later analysis re-analyzed previously published TCR beta repertoires from several hundred donors and added high-resolution HLA genotyping to study TCR occurrence patterns. In the later analysis, no new phenotypic data were used to find candidate immune exposures; instead, reliance was placed on TCR beta sequences and their occurrence across donors. An earlier analysis of several hundred of the donors applied high-throughput TCR beta sequencing to assess whether each TCR beta V gene segment acted as functional or pseudogenic. Alongside the repertoire data, information on donor age, sex, ethnicity and CMV serostatus was compiled. A later genetic analysis used genome-wide SNP genotypes for about 55% of the 666 donors, treating that subset as a discovery cohort. Every repertoire in the discovery cohort had been generated on one and the same sequencing platform. HLA typing included class I and class II loci at four-digit resolution. Typing coverage varied by locus: roughly 620-630 donors for A, B, C, DRB1 and DQB1; approximately 560 for DQA1; some 610 for DPA1; roughly 470 for DPB1. Four to six DR-DQ haplotypes were handled as single units for association and clustering, since linkage in the cohort was strong. Among about 370 genotyped donors of the cohort, an average of around 250,000 unique TCR beta nucleotide sequences was sequenced per donor, of which approximately 19% were non-productive. Broader findings and caveats from the paper: Because the 87-base-pair reads could not distinguish some IMGT-functional V segments, including TRBV6-2 and TRBV6-3, those segments were excluded. In a later analysis, the rate of TCR association differed among HLA loci, with DRB1 alleles having the most associated TCRs and HLA-C alleles having the fewest. A total of 150 or so TCR beta chains were listed by the study as associated with cytomegalovirus. Because some donors lacked HLA typing at each locus, the association tests relied only on the typed subset. Immune exposure information for the cohort was limited to CMV serostatus. The sequencing pipeline was judged likely to have produced a cluster of highly shared sequence variants as a technical artifact. Because counts were too low, seventeen rarely observed V segments, including chromosome 9 orphons, were excluded from the earlier analysis of a few hundred of the donors. According to a later genetic analysis, donors in an Asian-associated ancestry cluster had fewer N-insertions in productive TCRs than the approximately 630-donor mean. Roughly uniform sequencing depth across donors was assumed in presence/absence analyses, although this assumption may not hold. Several of the top co-occurrence clusters appeared to be linked to parvovirus B19, influenza, CMV and Epstein-Barr virus, according to a later analysis. A further reported finding was that TCR beta sequences accurately predicted the HLA-A and HLA-B alleles for most subjects in the first cohort. In an earlier analysis of approximately 590 of the donors, most TCR beta V segments were observed in productive rearrangements about 90% or about 30% of the time, broadly matching IMGT annotations. Correlated functional status among segregating V segments might be attributable to linkage disequilibrium, but an unknown experimental factor could not be ruled out. A later genetic analysis associated a missense DCLRE1C variant with V-gene and J-gene trimming of TCR beta chains, and an independent cohort replicated the association. In both the original and validation cohorts, the classifier was reported to diagnose cytomegalovirus status with high specificity and sensitivity. In a later analysis, HLA-associated TCR beta chains were found to be more clonally expanded and to have lower generation probabilities than equally common non-associated chains. Most CMV-associated TCR beta chains appeared to be HLA-restricted in a later analysis, and the HLA associations seemed to be driven largely by CMV exposure. Across donors, most TCR sequences were observed very rarely, whereas some public TCRs were present in many individuals. A few of the identified cytomegalovirus-associated TCR beta chains were confirmed in vitro to be specific for cytomegalovirus antigens. Strong co-occurrence of HLA alleles, especially DR and DQ, made assigning TCR associations to individual alleles difficult. Only TCR beta chains were sequenced in this cohort, and the absence of alpha or paired-chain data limited detectable features. In a later analysis, some 18,000 TCR beta sequences were associated with specific HLA alleles at a false discovery rate of 0.05. According to the authors, the approach could potentially be generalized to other disease states and immunological phenotypes.

The cohort was made up of roughly 670 healthy bone marrow donors. All cohort members were sampled while nominally healthy, although unrecorded immune exposures were likely present. The donor tested CMV seropositive, placing the donor among the 250 to 300 seropositive members of the cohort. Each donor provided a peripheral blood sample, and peripheral blood mononuclear cells were used for TCR beta sequencing. The Qiagen DNeasy Blood Extraction Kit was used to extract genomic DNA from the blood cell samples. Concerning this clone itself: The antigen it binds to is not known. Base qualities are not provided; no much larger clone lies one nucleotide away.

The germline V gene (reference sequence) specifies SGHNT as CDR1 and YYREEE as CDR2. The CDR3, cysteine through phenylalanine, is 17 amino acids long. Only the CDR3 portion is preserved as DNA: 51 bases, with reading frame beginning at the first base. The germline V end is reduced by 4 bases and the J end by 7 bases; junction bases left unmatched: 12. Library creation used the immunoSEQ multiplex PCR assay. A mixture of 60 forward primers for TCR Vbeta segments and 13 reverse primers for TCR Jbeta segments was used in the multiplex PCR. Amplification of the CDR3 region of rearranged TCR beta genes was performed with a multiplex PCR assay on genomic DNA. The amplified TCR beta libraries were sequenced on the Illumina HiSeq System as 87-base-pair reads. Regarding the original processing steps: In a later analysis, 77 million or so unique TCR beta chains were counted across the approximately 640 repertoires, and roughly 11 million of these chains were shared by at least two donors. Raw reads were error-corrected and collapsed into unique sequences by a nearest-neighbor algorithm in which closely related sequences were merged to remove PCR and sequencing errors. Alignment of CDR3 sequences to IMGT reference sequences was used to assign V, D and J gene segments. For a sequence to be retained, a match of at least six nucleotides was required to both a V gene segment and a J gene segment. A rearrangement counted as productive if the CDR3 had no stop codons and remained in frame with V and J, and every other rearrangement counted as non-productive. CDR3 was defined according to IMGT convention as the region running from the second conserved V-encoded cysteine to the conserved J-encoded phenylalanine. The earlier analysis of 550 to 650 of the donors excluded any sequence lacking an unambiguous match to a single V gene segment. In an earlier analysis of 587 of the donors, V segments were called functional above 56.7% productive rearrangements and were called segregating when the between-donor standard deviation exceeded 5%. A statistical classification framework was built for diagnosing cytomegalovirus status from the catalog of TCR beta chain sequences. A later analysis assigned V and J genes by comparing TCR nucleotide sequences with IMGT/GENE-DB human TR gene sequences. In a later analysis, CDR3 sequences and most-parsimonious VDJ recombination scenarios were assigned using the TCRdist pipeline. In a later analysis, each TCR beta chain was defined by its CDR3 amino acid sequence together with its V-gene family, and reads lacking a unique V-gene family were excluded. As a way to deal with suspected cross-contamination and a sequencing artifact, a later analysis dropped more than 500 nucleotide sequences that were highly shared and had low generation probability. In a later analysis, a clonal expansion index was calculated for each public chain from normalized within-repertoire ranks of inferred template counts. In a later analysis, generation probabilities were computed with a VDJ recombination model fitted to out-of-frame rearrangements, and the resulting probabilities were checked against IGoR. Hypergeometric tests were used in a later analysis to score TCR-TCR, TCR-HLA and TCR-CMV co-occurrence, with a repertoire-size bias correction applied to the TCR pairs. To estimate false discovery rates, a later analysis permuted the HLA or CMV assignments 20 times. In a later analysis, co-occurring TCRs were grouped using DBSCAN, with TCRdist sequence similarity added in when clustering inside HLA-allele-positive subsets. For co-occurrence clustering, repertoires with fewer than 30,000 or more than 120,000 public chains were excluded, along with five or six repertoires with anomalous nucleotide sharing. The clones in this table, taken by TCRdb from immuneACCESS, are in-frame only. Not every clone is retained; where verified, under half of the shortfall comes from an unresolved V gene, and the cause of the rest is unknown. V and J calls and clone size are copied from that table; D and trimming were computed from the DNA. This sample lists about 170,000 clones; under 75% were detected once. The top ten clonotypes cover less than 8.5% of the sample.

Specimen: PBMCs. The sequence derives from a man between 35 and 55 years old in good health and CMV-seropositive. The receptor chain draws on TRBV5-4 and TRBJ2-2, and 11 junction bases match TRBD2. The DNA sequence is TGTGCCAGCAGCCTAGCCCTAGCGGGGGGTAACTTCGGGGAGCTGTTTTTT. Its translation is CASSLALAGGNFGELFF.